The 9 T cell receptor beta chains below come from one sample, sequenced in a study of T cell responses to AZD1222 COVID-19 vaccine. The method was immunoSEQ multiplex PCR; TCRdb's version includes in-frame clones alone and lacks a portion of them. The repertoire includes tens of thousands of clones, 80% to 90% of them detected once, and more than 25% sits in the top ten. The sample in question was peripheral blood, obtained 28 days after the second AZD1222 dose. Receptor source: an adult who received the AZD1222 COVID-19 vaccine.

The CDR3 sequence is CASSLGTGRGTEAFF. DNA of the CDR3: TGTGCCAGCAGCTTGGGGACAGGGAGGGGCACTGAAGCTTTCTTT. The chain carries TRBV5-4 and TRBJ1-1, with 8 nucleotides matching TRBD1. The germline V gene has CDR1 SGHNT and CDR2 YYREEE (reference sequence). This CDR3 is built from 15 residues. V gave up 0 bases and J gave up 4 bases; unmatched junction bases: 5.

In nucleotides, the CDR3 is TGTGCCAGCAGCCCGAGCGCCCTTACACTAGCGAGGGAGCAGTACTTC. Its translation is CASSPSALTLAREQYF. The chain carries TRBV7-8 and TRBJ2-7; 7 nucleotides align to TRBD2. Germline V gene lookup returns CDR1 SGHVS and CDR2 FQNEAQ. This CDR3 has 16 residues. V was pared by 5 bases and J by 7 bases, with 17 bases of the junction left unmatched.

This clone has only one observation. V and J are TRBV5-1 and TRBJ2-7; D might be TRBD1 (6 bases). Germline-derived CDR1 and CDR2 are SGHRS and YFSETQ. The CDR3 spans 15 residues. The V and J ends lost 0 bases and 4 bases respectively, with 14 bases between them. This CDR3 reads CASSLASGVTYEQYF. CDR3 DNA sequence: TGCGCCAGCAGCTTGGCCTCAGGGGTAACATACGAGCAGTACTTC.

The V call is TRBV3-1 (or the pseudogene TRBV3-2), the J call TRBJ2-5, with 7 bases lining up with TRBD2. Unmatched junction bases numbered 10, after V lost 0 bases and J lost 0 bases. Germline CDR1 and CDR2: LGHDT and YNNKEL (reference sequence). There are 18 residues in the CDR3. The DNA of the CDR3 is TGTGCCAGCAGCCAAGATCTCCCTAGCGGAGGGTACCAAGAGACCCAGTACTTC. Translating gives CASSQDLPSGGYQETQYF.

This chain joins TRBV7-9 and TRBJ2-1, with no clear D. With 1 base removed from V and 7 bases from J, the gap between germline ends came to 2 bases. Germline V gene data show CDR1 as SEHNR and CDR2 as FQNEAQ (reference sequence). The CDR3 totals 11 residues. CDR3 bases: TGTGCCAGCAGCTTAGAGAATGAGCAGTTCTTC. This gives the protein CASSLENEQFF.

V is TRBV5-6 and J is TRBJ1-1, with a possible D match to TRBD1 (6 bases). The CDR3 is 14 amino acids. Per germline, CDR1 SGHDT and CDR2 YYEEEE. V was cut by 0 bases and J by 3 bases, with 9 bases left in between. CDR3 in amino acids: CASSLGQEDTEAFF. The DNA for the CDR3 is TGTGCCAGCAGCTTGGGACAGGAGGACACTGAAGCTTTCTTT. Supplemented by reference TRBV5-6 and TRBJ1-1, the full variable domain reads DAGVTQSPTHLIKTRGQQVTLRCSPKSGHDTVSWYQQALGQGPQFIFQYYEEEERQRGNFPDRFSGHQFPNYSSELNVNALLLGDSALYLCASSLGQEDTEAFFGQGTRLTVV.

This chain's CDR3 is CASSLGQTYEQYF. The CDR3 coding sequence is TGTGCCAGCAGTTTAGGGCAGACCTACGAGCAGTACTTC. This chain joins TRBV12-3 or TRBV12-4 and TRBJ2-7, with no clear D. The CDR3 length is 13 residues. V was shortened by 1 base and J by 2 bases, with 6 bases between the two germline ends.

The J gene is TRBJ1-5, the V gene TRBV6-5; unclear D gene. The CDR3 loop spans 14 amino acids. With 6 bases removed from V and 5 bases from J, the gap between germline ends came to 14 bases. Germline assignment: CDR1 MNHEY and CDR2 SVGAGI. The CDR3 DNA follows: TGTGCCAGCAGCCCATCCAGAGCCGATCAGCCCCAGCATTTT. Translated: CASSPSRADQPQHF.

The genes are TRBV5-4 and TRBJ1-3; a weak D match, TRBD1 (5 bases). The V gene's germline CDR1 is SGHNT and CDR2 YYREEE (reference sequence). The CDR3 extends over 13 amino acids. The germline V and J ends were trimmed by 3 bases and 3 bases, with 7 bases remaining between them. The CDR3 DNA is TGTGCCAGCAGCTCCAGGGTTGGAAACACCATATATTTT. This codes for CASSSRVGNTIYF.